The 2 T cell receptor beta chains presented below share a single source sample, sequenced in a study of blood T cell repertoires in COVID-19. Sequencing was performed with immunoSEQ multiplex PCR; in TCRdb, only in-frame clones are kept and a portion is missing. The sample carries some 200,000 clones, about 90% recorded once. The sequenced sample consisted of peripheral blood. The receptors derive from a woman aged 60-75 years with COVID-19, enrolled during active disease.

The V call is TRBV18, the J call TRBJ1-2; TRBD1 aligns across 7 bases. Germline CDR1 KGHSH, CDR2 LQKENI. The CDR3 has 15 residues. The V gene end was trimmed by 2 bases and the J gene end by 7 bases; junction bases not matched to a gene: 10. Here the CDR3 reads CASSPTARGAGGYTF. The CDR3 nucleotides read TGTGCCAGCTCACCAACAGCCAGGGGGGCAGGTGGCTACACCTTC.

The J gene is TRBJ2-7, the V gene TRBV20-1, with a tentative D call TRBD2 (6 bases). The CDR3 has 11 amino acids. Trimming left V 6 bases short and J 4 bases short, with 10 bases between. CDR1 and CDR2 (germline): DFQATT, SNEGSKA (reference sequence). CDR3 sequence: CSAWRGYEQYF. CDR3 nucleotides: TGCAGTGCCTGGAGGGGATACGAGCAGTACTTC.